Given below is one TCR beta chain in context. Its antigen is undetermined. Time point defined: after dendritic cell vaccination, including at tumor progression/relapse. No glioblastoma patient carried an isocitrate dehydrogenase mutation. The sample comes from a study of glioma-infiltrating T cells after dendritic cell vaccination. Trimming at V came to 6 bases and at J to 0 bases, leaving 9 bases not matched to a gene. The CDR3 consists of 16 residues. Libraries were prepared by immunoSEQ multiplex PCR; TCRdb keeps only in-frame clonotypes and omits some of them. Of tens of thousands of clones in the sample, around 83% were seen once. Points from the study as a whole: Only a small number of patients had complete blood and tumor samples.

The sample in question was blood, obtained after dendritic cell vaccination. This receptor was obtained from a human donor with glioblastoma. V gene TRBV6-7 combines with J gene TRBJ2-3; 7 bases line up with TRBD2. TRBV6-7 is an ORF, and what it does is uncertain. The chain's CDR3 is CASRMILATSTDTQYF. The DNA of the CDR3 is TGTGCCAGCAGGATGATACTAGCGACTAGCACAGATACGCAGTATTTT.